This TCR beta chain was observed in a study of blood T cell repertoires in COVID-19. Across the study: Researchers got acute and convalescent COVID-19 samples from the United States, Italy and Spain. From T cells, B-cell-depleted T cells, or PBMCs came the material, which was cDNA or gDNA.

This CDR3 has 12 amino acids. Per the germline V gene, CDR1 is SNHLY and CDR2 is FYNNEI. The V gene lost 6 bases and the J gene lost 2 bases, with 5 bases spanning the gap. Recruited during active infection, patients (from Seattle) were subsequently followed longitudinally. Produced via immunoSEQ multiplex PCR; TCRdb's table is partial and in-frame only. The table has nearly 350,000 clones, roughly 90% seen once. This TCR was sampled from a woman in her 70s with COVID-19, enrolled during active disease. What was sequenced was peripheral blood. The genes are TRBV2 and TRBJ2-1; D is uncertain. CDR3 DNA sequence: TGTGCCAGCAGCCCAGCCTACAATGAGCAGTTCTTC. This codes for CASSPAYNEQFF. Variable domain in full (rest from reference TRBV2 and TRBJ2-1): EPEVTQTPSHQVTQMGQEVILRCVPISNHLYFYWYRQILGQKVEFLVSFYNNEISEKSEIFDDQFSVERPDGSNFTLKIRSTKLEDSAMYFCASSPAYNEQFFGPGTRLTVL.